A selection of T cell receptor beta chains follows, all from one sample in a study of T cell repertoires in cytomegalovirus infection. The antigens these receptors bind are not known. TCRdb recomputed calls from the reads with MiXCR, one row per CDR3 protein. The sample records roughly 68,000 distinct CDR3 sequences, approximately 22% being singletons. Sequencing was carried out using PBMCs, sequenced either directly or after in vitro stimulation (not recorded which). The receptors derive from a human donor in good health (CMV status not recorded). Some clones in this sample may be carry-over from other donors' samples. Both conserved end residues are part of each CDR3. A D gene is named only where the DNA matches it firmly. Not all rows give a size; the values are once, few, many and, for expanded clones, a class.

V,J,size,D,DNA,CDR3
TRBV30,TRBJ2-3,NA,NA,TGTGCCGGTAGGACCGACACAGATACGCAGTATTTT,CAGRTDTDTQYF
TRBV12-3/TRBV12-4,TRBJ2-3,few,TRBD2,TGTGCCAGCAGGGCTCATCTGGGACTAGCGGGAGGGCGAAGCACAGATACGCAGTATTTT,CASRAHLGLAGGRSTDTQYF
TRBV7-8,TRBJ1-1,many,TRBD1,TGTGCCAGCAGCTCCAGGGGGCGCAAAGTTTCTCCTGAAGCTTTCTTT,CASSSRGRKVSPEAFF
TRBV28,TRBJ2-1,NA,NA,TGTGCCAGCAGTTTACTAGCGTCCTACAATGAGCAGTTCTTC,CASSLLASYNEQFF
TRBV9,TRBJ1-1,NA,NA,TGTGCCAGCAGCGTAGTAACAGGGAAAGTGAACACTGAAGCTTTCTTT,CASSVVTGKVNTEAFF
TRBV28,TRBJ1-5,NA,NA,TGTGCCAGCAGCCCGGACAGCGTGGGTCAGCCCCAGCATTTT,CASSPDSVGQPQHF
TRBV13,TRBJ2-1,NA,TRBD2,TGTGCCAGCAGCTCCCGGACTAGCGGGGACAATGAGCAGTTCTTC,CASSSRTSGDNEQFF
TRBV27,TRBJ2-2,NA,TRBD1,TGTGCCAGCAGTCCCCAACAGGGGTTCGGCACCGGGGAGCTGTTTTTT,CASSPQQGFGTGELFF
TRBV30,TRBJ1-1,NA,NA,TGTGCCTGGAGTAATAGGGAGGGGACTGAAGCTTTCTTT,CAWSNREGTEAFF
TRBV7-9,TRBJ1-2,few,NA,TGTGCCAGCAGCTTCAGACAGAGCTATGGCTACACCTTC,CASSFRQSYGYTF
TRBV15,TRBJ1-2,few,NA,TGTGCCACCAGCAGAGGGGCGGTCAGGGACCCCTATGGCTACACCTTC,CATSRGAVRDPYGYTF
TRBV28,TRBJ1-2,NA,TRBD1,TGTGCCAGCAGAAACCTTCCGGGACAGGGATTTAACTATGGCTACACCTTC,CASRNLPGQGFNYGYTF
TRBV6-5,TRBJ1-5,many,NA,TGTGCCAGCAGTTACTCCCGGGCCCTGAGCGGGGATAGCAATCAGCCCCAGCATTTT,CASSYSRALSGDSNQPQHF
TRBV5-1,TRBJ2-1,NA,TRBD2,TGCGCCAGCAGCTTGGCTTCGACTAGCGAGAGCTCCTACAATGAGCAGTTCTTC,CASSLASTSESSYNEQFF
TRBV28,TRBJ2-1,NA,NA,TGTGCCAGCAGAAGAGGGGGCTCCTACAATGAGCAGTTCTTC,CASRRGGSYNEQFF
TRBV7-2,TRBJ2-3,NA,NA,TGTGCCAGCAGCTTAGGCGTGAGCCCAGATACGCAGTATTTT,CASSLGVSPDTQYF
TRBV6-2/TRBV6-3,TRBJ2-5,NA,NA,TGTGCCAGCAGTCCCCTGGGGCGTTCGTGGAACGCCCAGTACTTC,CASSPLGRSWNAQYF
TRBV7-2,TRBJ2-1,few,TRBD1,TGTGCCACCGGACAGGGGGCTAGTAGGGTCTTC,CATGQGASRVF
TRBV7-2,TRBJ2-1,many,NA,TGTGCCAGCAGCTTAGCGGGTTCCCATGAGCAGTTCTTC,CASSLAGSHEQFF
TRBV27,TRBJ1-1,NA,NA,TGTGCCAGCAGTTTAGGTGGGTCCACGGGAGCTTTCTTT,CASSLGGSTGAFF
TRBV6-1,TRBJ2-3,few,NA,TGTGCCAGCAGTCAAACTACGAGACCAACGAGCACAGATACGCAGTATTTT,CASSQTTRPTSTDTQYF
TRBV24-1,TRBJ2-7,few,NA,TGTGCCACCAGTGATCCCGGACGGGGGAATTACGAGCAGTACTTC,CATSDPGRGNYEQYF
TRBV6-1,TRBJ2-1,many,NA,TGTGCCAGCAGCGGAAAAGGACGGGAGAGGTACAATGAGCAGTTCTTC,CASSGKGRERYNEQFF
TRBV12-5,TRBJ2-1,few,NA,TGTGCTAGTGGTTTAAGGGAACTCTACAATGAGCAGTTCTTC,CASGLRELYNEQFF
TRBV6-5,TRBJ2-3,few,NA,TGTGCCAGCAGTCACGGACCCACAGATACGCAGTATTTT,CASSHGPTDTQYF
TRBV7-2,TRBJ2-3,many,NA,TGTGCCAGCAGGCTCGGTAGCACAGATACGCAGTATTTT,CASRLGSTDTQYF
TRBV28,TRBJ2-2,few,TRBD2,TGTGCCAGCAGTCCCCTCCCAGGGTGGTCTAGCGGGAGTGGAGACACCGGGGAGCTGTTTTTT,CASSPLPGWSSGSGDTGELFF
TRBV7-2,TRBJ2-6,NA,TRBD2,TGTGCCAGCAGCTTAACTAGCGGGGGCCTGTCTGGGGCCAACGTCCTGACTTTC,CASSLTSGGLSGANVLTF
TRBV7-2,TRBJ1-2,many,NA,TGTGCCAGCAACCTGCAGGGCCCCTATGGCTACACCTTC,CASNLQGPYGYTF
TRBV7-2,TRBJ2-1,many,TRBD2,TGTGCCAGCAGCTCGGGACTAGCGGGAGGTCCAAACCCTCTAAATGAGCAGTTCTTC,CASSSGLAGGPNPLNEQFF
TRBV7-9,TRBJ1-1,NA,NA,TGTGCCAGCATCCCCGCCGAAGGGCGGAAGAACACTGAAGCTTTCTTT,CASIPAEGRKNTEAFF
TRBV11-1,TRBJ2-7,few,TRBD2,TGTGCCAGCAGCTTAGAGCGGGAGTCGTACGAGCAGTACTTC,CASSLERESYEQYF
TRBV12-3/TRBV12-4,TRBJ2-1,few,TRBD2,TGTGCCAGCAGTTCCTTTACCGGGACTAGCGGGAATAATCAGTTCTTC,CASSSFTGTSGNNQFF
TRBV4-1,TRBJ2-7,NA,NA,TGCGCCAGCAGCCCTCTGGGGACGTATAGCTACGAGCAGTACTTC,CASSPLGTYSYEQYF
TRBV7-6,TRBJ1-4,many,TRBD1,TGTGCCAGCAGCTTAGAAGGGGGCTGGGAAAAACTGTTTTTT,CASSLEGGWEKLFF
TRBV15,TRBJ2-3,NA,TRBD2,TGTGCCACCAGCAGAGATCAGGTTAGCGGGTCACCAGATACGCAGTATTTT,CATSRDQVSGSPDTQYF
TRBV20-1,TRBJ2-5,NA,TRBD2,TGCAGTGCCTGGACTAGCGGGAGTGCCCAGTACTTC,CSAWTSGSAQYF
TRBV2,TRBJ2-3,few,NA,TGTGCCAGCAGTGAAGCGGGAGGGGGCGCTGATACGCAGTATTTT,CASSEAGGGADTQYF